This T cell receptor (beta chain) was obtained from a study of shared clonotypes between healthy human individuals. Regarding the study as a whole: Clonotypes that were shared across a handful of donors made up around 5.5% of naive CD4 clonotypes.

The CDR3 has 12 residues. V was trimmed by 5 bases and J by 3 bases, leaving 4 bases between them. In germline, CDR1 is MNHEY, CDR2 SMNVEV (reference sequence). Naive CD8 cells lacked CD45RO, underwent positive selection for CCR7 and left out terminally differentiated effector memory CD45RA+ cells. Only in-frame clones appear in the TCRdb table, and some are missing; sequencing was by immunoSEQ multiplex PCR. Counted here are about 2.1 million clones, 90% to 95% occurring once; the ten biggest clones make up roughly 1.7%. With regard to this clone: Its antigen is undetermined. Within the sample, other DNA sequences also encode this same CDR3.

This clonotype originated in a man between 18 and 35 years old in good health. Some clones in this sample may be carry-over from other donors' samples. The material sequenced was naive CD8+ T cells from PBMCs. The chain recombines TRBV27 with TRBJ2-2; D gene unclear. This CDR3 is CASSPYTGELFF. CDR3 coding DNA: TGTGCCAGCAGTCCTTACACCGGGGAGCTGTTTTTT.